This TCR beta chain was documented in a study of technical replicates of blood from several donors. Method: immunoSEQ multiplex PCR; TCRdb's copy keeps in-frame clones and lacks some. Counted here are 70,000 or so clones, over 75% occurring once; the ten biggest clones make up about 4.5%. The germline CDR1 and CDR2 sequences are GTSNPN and SVGIG (reference sequence). The CDR3 spans 16 residues. V lost 3 bases and J lost 1, with 17 bases in between. V usage is TRBV30 and J usage is TRBJ2-3, with D unclear. This sequence originates from a human donor in good health. Some clones in this sample may be carry-over from other donors' samples. Sample: PBMCs. CDR3 region: CAWRTPLQFRTDTQYF. The CDR3 DNA sequence: TGTGCCTGGAGAACCCCGCTCCAGTTTCGCACAGATACGCAGTATTTT.